Below, 25 T cell receptor beta chains from the same sample are listed, as sequenced in a study of T cell changes during pregnancy in multiple sclerosis. The repertoire was sequenced with immunoSEQ multiplex PCR; TCRdb's copy has only in-frame clones and lacks some. The sample includes about 87,000 clones, around 95% of them seen just once. The sample in question was peripheral blood, obtained in the third trimester of pregnancy. Every receptor here comes from a female donor in good health, enrolled as a control in a pregnancy study.

The chain joins TRBV18 to TRBJ2-7; perhaps TRBD1 as D (7 bases). The CDR3 is 15 amino acids. Per the germline V gene, CDR1 is KGHSH and CDR2 is LQKENI. The germline V and J ends were trimmed by 3 bases and 3 bases, with 15 bases remaining between them. CDR3: CASSPAGQTHYEQYF. For the CDR3, the DNA is TGTGCCAGCTCACCTGCGGGACAGACTCACTACGAGCAGTACTTC.

The chain uses TRBV4-1 and TRBJ2-5, with D possibly matching TRBD1 (5 bases). The germline CDR1 and CDR2 sequences are MGHRA and YSYEKL. V shed 1 base and J shed 5 bases, with 23 bases lying between them. CDR3 length: 18 amino acids. The CDR3 region has the DNA TGCGCCAGCAGCCAAGTCGTATTTGTTTCAGGGTCCCATGAGACCCAGTACTTC. The encoded protein is CASSQVVFVSGSHETQYF.

This clone came up once. The chain joins TRBV9 to TRBJ2-7; the match to TRBD2 covers 9 bases. Germline V gene sequence: CDR1 SGDLS, CDR2 YYNGEE. The CDR3 contains 15 residues. The V segment lost 2 bases and the J segment 6 bases; nucleotides outside the gene matches: 9. The CDR3 nucleotides are TGTGCCAGCAGCGTTTCACTAGCGGGTTACACCGAGCAGTACTTC. Translated, it gives CASSVSLAGYTEQYF.

As DNA, the CDR3 is TGTGCCAGCAGCCTCCTTGGCGGGGGGACCTACGAGCAGTACTTC. This translates into CASSLLGGGTYEQYF. The chain uses TRBV7-9 and TRBJ2-7; 8 positions match TRBD2. The CDR3 sequence is 15 residues long. Germline V gene sequence: CDR1 SEHNR, CDR2 FQNEAQ (reference sequence). Losses at the gene ends were 5 bases for V and 2 bases for J; bases not matched to a gene: 8. Variable domain in full (rest from reference TRBV7-9 and TRBJ2-7): DTGVSQNPRHKITKRGQNVTFRCDPISEHNRLYWYRQTLGQGPEFLTYFQNEAQLEKSRLLSDRFSAERPKGSFSTLEIQRTEQGDSAMYLCASSLLGGGTYEQYFGPGTRLTVT.

The chain recombines TRBV18 with TRBJ1-1, with TRBD1 identical over 7 bases. The CDR3 is 14 amino acids. The V and J ends lost 1 base and 7 bases, in that order; junction bases with no gene match: 6. In germline, CDR1 is KGHSH, CDR2 LQKENI. The CDR3 loop reads CASSPLAGGNEAFF. The CDR3 coding sequence is TGTGCCAGCTCACCACTCGCAGGGGGAAATGAAGCTTTCTTT.

This clone was seen a handful of times. The rearrangement links TRBV2 to TRBJ1-3; D remains ambiguous. Trimming pared 6 bases from V and 2 bases from J, leaving 5 bases between. The CDR3 consists of 12 residues. Germline-derived CDR1 and CDR2 are SNHLY and FYNNEI. The CDR3 DNA reads TGTGCCAGCAGGCTAACTGGAAACACCATATATTTT. Translating it yields CASRLTGNTIYF.

The chain joins TRBV4-1 to TRBJ2-1, with TRBD2 matching over 7 bases. CDR3 length equals 14 residues. Looked up from germline, CDR1 is MGHRA and CDR2 is YSYEKL. Trimming at V came to 0 bases and at J to 8 bases, leaving 4 bases not matched to a gene. For the CDR3, the DNA is TGCGCCAGCAGCCAAGATGTTGGGGGGGATGAGCAGTTCTTC. It is translated as CASSQDVGGDEQFF.

This rearrangement joins TRBV6-1 to TRBJ1-4; D is ambiguous. The CDR3 runs to 14 residues. V was shortened by 6 bases and J by 4 bases, with 12 bases between the two germline ends. Germline V lookup: CDR1 MNHNS, CDR2 SASEGT. The CDR3 sequence is CASRSTRNNEKLFF. DNA for the CDR3: TGTGCCAGCAGATCGACAAGAAATAATGAAAAACTGTTTTTT.

The CDR3 is CASSYSFDSLETQYF. CDR3 in DNA: TGTGCCAGCAGTTACTCGTTCGACAGTCTAGAGACCCAGTACTTC. The chain is built from TRBV6-5 and TRBJ2-5, with a tentative D call TRBD1 (5 bases). V was trimmed by 0 bases and J by 4 bases, leaving 12 bases between them. Per the germline V gene, CDR1 is MNHEY and CDR2 is SVGAGI. The CDR3 covers 15 residues.

This chain uses TRBV21-1 with TRBJ1-1. TRBV21-1 is a known pseudogene. CDR3 length equals 16 residues. The CDR3: CASSNLGGSVFTEAFF. The CDR3 bases are TGTGCCAGCAGCAACCTCGGGGGTTCTGTCTTCACTGAAGCTTTCTTT.

The chain recombines TRBV5-1 with TRBJ2-1, with TRBD1 matching over 7 bases. Per germline, CDR1 SGHRS and CDR2 YFSETQ. The CDR3 is made up of 14 amino acids. V lost 3 bases, J lost 9 bases, and 9 bases stayed unmatched. The CDR3 loop reads CASSWEPTGFEQFF. Written as DNA, the CDR3 is TGCGCCAGCAGCTGGGAGCCGACAGGGTTTGAGCAGTTCTTC.

The chain uses TRBV4-1 and TRBJ2-5; D possibly corresponds to TRBD2 (5 bases). V shed 0 bases and J shed 9 bases, with 11 bases lying between them. The CDR3 has 13 amino acids. Germline V CDR1 and CDR2: MGHRA, YSYEKL. The DNA of the CDR3 is TGCGCCAGCAGCCAAGATACCGAGGAGGCCCAGTACTTC. This sequence encodes CASSQDTEEAQYF.

The gene calls are TRBV7-2 and TRBJ2-7, with 15 nucleotides matching TRBD2. Trimming at V came to 5 bases and at J to 4 bases, leaving 9 bases not matched to a gene. The germline gives CDR1 SGHTA, CDR2 FQGNSA. This CDR3 has 17 residues. As DNA, the CDR3 is TGTGCCAGCAGCAAACGGACTAGCGGGAGGGACGGGTACGAGCAGTACTTC. Its protein is CASSKRTSGRDGYEQYF.

The chain combines TRBV7-9 with TRBJ2-5, with D tentatively TRBD1 (5 bases). The length of the CDR3 is 15 residues. The V end lost 3 bases, the J end lost 4 bases, and 15 bases lay between the germline ends. CDR1 and CDR2 (germline): SEHNR, FQNEAQ (reference sequence). The CDR3: CASSFWTLAVETQYF. The CDR3 region has the DNA TGTGCCAGCAGCTTCTGGACACTGGCCGTAGAGACCCAGTACTTC.

This chain joins TRBV5-4 and TRBJ2-5; 8 bases line up with TRBD1. Germline V lookup: CDR1 SGHNT, CDR2 YYREEE (reference sequence). V shed 4 bases and J 7 bases; nucleotides not matched to a gene: 9. The CDR3 has 14 amino acids. This chain's CDR3 is CASSTRTGNLTQYF. CDR3 coding DNA: TGTGCCAGCAGCACCCGGACAGGGAACCTGACCCAGTACTTC.

The rearrangement joins TRBV19 to TRBJ2-2; 10 bases fit TRBD2. The germline V gene has CDR1 LNHDA and CDR2 SQIVND (reference sequence). The CDR3 is 18 residues long. Losses at the gene ends were 2 bases for V and 5 bases for J; bases not matched to a gene: 11. The CDR3 spells CASSIPAPGLAITGELFF. The CDR3 nucleotides are TGTGCCAGTAGTATACCAGCCCCGGGACTAGCGATAACCGGGGAGCTGTTTTTT.

The rearrangement links TRBV19 to TRBJ2-7; D is perhaps TRBD2 (6 bases). The CDR3 has 13 residues. V was shortened by 6 bases and J by 2 bases, with 11 bases between the two germline ends. Germline CDR1 LNHDA, CDR2 SQIVND (reference sequence). The CDR3 loop reads CASSERAPYEQYF. The CDR3 bases are TGTGCCAGTAGCGAGCGGGCCCCCTACGAGCAGTACTTC.

The rearrangement uses TRBV23-1 and TRBJ1-1, with unresolved D. TRBV23-1 is designated an ORF whose function remains uncertain. The CDR3 is 13 residues long. Trimming stripped 8 bases from V and 4 bases from J, with 14 bases between. Here the CDR3 reads CASGLLWFTEAFF. The CDR3 coding sequence is TGCGCCAGCGGGCTCTTGTGGTTCACTGAAGCTTTCTTT.

The V and J genes are TRBV29-1 and TRBJ2-1, with TRBD2 matching over 16 bases. Germline CDR1 is SQVTM and CDR2 is ANQGSEA. V lost 2 bases, J lost 4 bases, and 11 bases stayed unmatched. The CDR3 is made up of 19 amino acids. CDR3 loop: CSVERFGTSGRGIYNEQFF. The CDR3 nucleotides are TGCAGCGTTGAAAGGTTCGGGACTAGCGGGAGGGGGATTTACAATGAGCAGTTCTTC.

This rearrangement joins TRBV18 to TRBJ2-7, with TRBD2 as a possible D gene (5 bases). CDR3 length equals 14 residues. Germline CDR1 is KGHSH and CDR2 is LQKENI. Deletions cut 3 bases from V and 6 bases from J, with 15 bases between. CDR3 amino acids: CASSPREQSPEQYF. CDR3 nucleotide sequence: TGTGCCAGCTCACCTCGGGAACAGTCCCCCGAGCAGTACTTC. The entire variable domain, with the rest obtained from reference TRBV18 and TRBJ2-7, is as follows: NAGVMQNPRHLVRRRGQEARLRCSPMKGHSHVYWYRQLPEEGLKFMVYLQKENIIDESGMPKERFSAEFPKEGPSILRIQQVVRGDSAAYFCASSPREQSPEQYFGPGTRLTVT.

The chain is built from TRBV28 and TRBJ2-7; 9 positions agree with TRBD2. Germline trimming cut 6 bases from V and 3 bases from J; bases unmatched to any gene: 6. The CDR3 length is 14 residues. Germline V CDR1 and CDR2: MDHEN, SYDVKM. The CDR3 protein is CASSRAGGLYEQYF. In nucleotides, the CDR3 is TGTGCCAGCAGCCGTGCGGGGGGGCTCTACGAGCAGTACTTC.

The chain recombines TRBV6-1 with TRBJ2-7; D perhaps matches TRBD2 (6 bases). V gave up 2 bases and J gave up 3 bases, with 14 bases separating them. This CDR3 region has 15 residues. CDR1 MNHNS and CDR2 SASEGT come from the germline V gene. CDR3 region: CASSEYPSANYEQYF. Written as DNA, the CDR3 is TGTGCCAGCAGTGAATACCCTAGCGCGAACTACGAGCAGTACTTC.

The chain carries TRBV2 and TRBJ2-1; 10 nucleotides agree with TRBD1. Germline loops: CDR1 SNHLY, CDR2 FYNNEI. The CDR3 extends over 15 amino acids. V lost 7 bases, J lost 5 bases, and 8 bases stayed unmatched. Here the CDR3 reads CASTSGQGLHNEQFF. CDR3 sequence (DNA): TGTGCCAGCACCTCGGGACAGGGGTTACACAATGAGCAGTTCTTC.

The chain has TRBV4-1 and TRBJ2-1; possibly TRBD2 for D (5 bases). The germline V gene encodes CDR1 MGHRA and CDR2 YSYEKL. The CDR3 has 15 amino acids. V lost 0 bases to trimming and J lost 4 bases, with 10 bases between them. The CDR3 DNA reads as TGCGCCAGCAGCCAAGAAGAGCGGAGTTACAATGAGCAGTTCTTC. It codes for CASSQEERSYNEQFF.

The chain uses TRBV5-6 and TRBJ1-3; 8 positions agree with TRBD1. This CDR3 contains 14 residues. CDR1 and CDR2 from the germline V gene are SGHDT and YYEEEE. V shed 4 bases, J shed 2 bases, and the junction held 2 bases outside the gene matches. The CDR3 sequence is CASSVQGAGNTIYF. CDR3 in DNA: TGTGCCAGCAGCGTACAGGGGGCTGGAAACACCATATATTTT.